This T cell receptor (beta chain) was captured by sequencing in a study of blood T cell repertoires in COVID-19 (dated by TCRdb to 2020 to 2021). About the full investigation: Samples from collaborators originated in the United States, Italy and Spain and spanned both the acute and convalescent phases of COVID-19. HLA class I and class II types, where available, came from metadata supplied by the sample provider rather than from assay-based typing. Deeply sampled blood TCRbeta repertoires from subjects exposed to, actively infected with, or recovered from COVID-19 were included in the dataset. A freely available public database, intended as a resource for researchers studying the immune response to SARS-CoV-2, is where the repertoires were released. Samples came from the ongoing ImmuneRACE study (first 160 participants) plus 1,254 subjects from 6 global collaborators. Sample metadata almost always included a de-identified subject ID, COVID-19 status, age in years and sex. The prospective study material was composed of cDNA or gDNA derived from T cells, B-cell-depleted T cells, or PBMCs.

As concerns this clone: Its target antigen remains unknown. There are no base qualities to consult, and no much larger clone falls within one base.

Results the study describes overall, beyond this receptor: The quantity of clinical and demographic metadata differed by source and by participant and was supplied without curation.

Whole blood was collected in K2EDTA tubes by collaborating institutions according to the institutions' own protocols. For TCRbeta analysis, collaborators shipped samples as frozen whole blood, isolated PBMCs, or DNA extracted from either of those sample types. The immunoSEQ Assay, a bias-controlled multiplex PCR, was used to amplify TCRbeta CDR3 regions from genomic DNA. The study's own analysis went as follows. Within the assay, amplification of reference gene primers was used to estimate how many nucleated cells each sample contained. To quantify the absolute abundance of each unique TCRbeta CDR3 rearrangement, sequence reads were collapsed and filtered. For each sample, productive Simpson clonality was calculated as the square root of Simpson's diversity index over productive rearrangements. Imported from immuneACCESS, the table was reduced by TCRdb to in-frame sequences with V and J called. These copies leave out some clones; in studies compared against another copy, an unresolved V gene accounts for under half, and the cause of the remainder is not known. V and J calls and clone size follow that table, whereas D and trimming were derived from the DNA. Within this sample are over 100,000 clones, with roughly 85% of them counted one time only. The top ten clones comprise around 4.7% of the sample.

Sequencing input: peripheral blood. The origin of this receptor is a man aged 40-49 years with acute or convalescent COVID-19.

The nucleotide sequence reads as follows: TGTGCCAGCAGTCGACAGCGATACTACGAGCAGTACTTC. The encoded protein is CASSRQRYYEQYF. The V and J genes are TRBV12-3 or TRBV12-4 and TRBJ2-7; TRBD1 might be the D gene, on 5 matching bases. V loses 5 bases, J loses 3 bases, and the germline ends lie 11 bases apart. The CDR3 runs 13 residues from the cysteine to the phenylalanine. Of the read, only the CDR3 DNA is kept; its 39 bases are in frame from base 1.